Listed below are T cell receptor beta chains from one sample, sequenced in a study of shared clonotypes between healthy human individuals. TCRdb's table, derived via immunoSEQ multiplex PCR, lists solely in-frame clones and lacks some. The table lists over a million clones, roughly 98.5% of them singletons. Sequencing input: naive CD4+ T cells sorted from blood. All receptors derive from a man between 25 and 39 years old in good health. The CDR3 runs from the conserved cysteine through the conserved F or W. Each record gives: J gene, V gene, D gene, CDR3 DNA, CDR3 protein. A D gene is named only where the DNA matches it firmly.

J gene: TRBJ1-4
V gene: TRBV19
D gene: -
CDR3 DNA: TGTGCCAGTAGCAGTAGGCAGGGGAACGAAAAACTGTTTTTT
CDR3 protein: CASSSRQGNEKLFF

J gene: TRBJ2-5
V gene: TRBV19
D gene: TRBD1
CDR3 DNA: TGTGCCAGTAGTACACCGAGGACAGGGGTAGAGACCCAGTACTTC
CDR3 protein: CASSTPRTGVETQYF

J gene: TRBJ2-1
V gene: TRBV9
D gene: -
CDR3 DNA: TGTGCCAGCAGCGTAGGAGCCGAGAGGGCCAATGAGCAGTTCTTC
CDR3 protein: CASSVGAERANEQFF

J gene: TRBJ2-1
V gene: TRBV9
D gene: TRBD2
CDR3 DNA: TGTGCCAGCAGCGTCTTAGGACTAGCGGGTGAGCAGTTCTTC
CDR3 protein: CASSVLGLAGEQFF

J gene: TRBJ1-1
V gene: TRBV2
D gene: TRBD1
CDR3 DNA: TGTGCCAGCAGTGACTCAGGGGGGGGGCTGCTCACTGAAGCTTTCTTT
CDR3 protein: CASSDSGGGLLTEAFF

J gene: TRBJ1-2
V gene: TRBV28
D gene: -
CDR3 DNA: TGTGCCAGCAGCCCGGGCGGAGTCTATGGCTACACCTTC
CDR3 protein: CASSPGGVYGYTF

J gene: TRBJ2-7
V gene: TRBV9
D gene: TRBD1
CDR3 DNA: TGTGCCAGCAGCACGGGACAGGACACCTACGAGCAGTACTTC
CDR3 protein: CASSTGQDTYEQYF

J gene: TRBJ2-7
V gene: TRBV7-8
D gene: -
CDR3 DNA: TGTGCCAGCAGCTTAATAACGGAATCCTACGAGCAGTACTTC
CDR3 protein: CASSLITESYEQYF

J gene: TRBJ1-1
V gene: TRBV27
D gene: TRBD1
CDR3 DNA: TGTGCCAGCAGAGAAACAGGGGGACTCACTGAAGCTTTCTTT
CDR3 protein: CASRETGGLTEAFF

J gene: TRBJ2-4
V gene: TRBV29-1
D gene: -
CDR3 DNA: TGCAGCGTATCGGGGGGCATGAACATTCAGTACTTC
CDR3 protein: CSVSGGMNIQYF

J gene: TRBJ1-1
V gene: TRBV10-3
D gene: -
CDR3 DNA: TGTGCCATCAGTGAGTCGAGCGGTGGAGAAGCTTTCTTT
CDR3 protein: CAISESSGGEAFF

J gene: TRBJ2-7
V gene: TRBV28
D gene: TRBD1
CDR3 DNA: TGTGCCAGCACCCCCACAGGGGGGCTGGGACAAAATACCTACGAGCAGTACTTC
CDR3 protein: CASTPTGGLGQNTYEQYF

J gene: TRBJ1-5
V gene: TRBV7-2
D gene: -
CDR3 DNA: TGTGCCAGCAGCTTCTCGACCGCAACCCATCAGCCCCAGCATTTT
CDR3 protein: CASSFSTATHQPQHF

J gene: TRBJ2-7
V gene: TRBV20-1
D gene: -
CDR3 DNA: TGCAGTGCTAACAGGGAGCCCGAGCAGTACTTC
CDR3 protein: CSANREPEQYF

J gene: TRBJ2-1
V gene: TRBV28
D gene: -
CDR3 DNA: TGTGCCAGCAGCCTATACAATGAGCAGTTCTTC
CDR3 protein: CASSLYNEQFF

J gene: TRBJ2-2
V gene: TRBV5-1
D gene: -
CDR3 DNA: TGCGCCAGCAGCTTGGCCCTACAGGGGGAGCTGTTTTTT
CDR3 protein: CASSLALQGELFF

J gene: TRBJ2-7
V gene: TRBV6-1
D gene: TRBD1
CDR3 DNA: TGTGCCAGCAGGGGAGGACAGGGGAGCTCCTACGAGCAGTACTTC
CDR3 protein: CASRGGQGSSYEQYF

J gene: TRBJ2-3
V gene: TRBV7-2
D gene: -
CDR3 DNA: TGTGCCAGCAGCGTCGACCCCCGTATAGATACGCAGTATTTT
CDR3 protein: CASSVDPRIDTQYF

J gene: TRBJ2-1
V gene: TRBV11-2
D gene: -
CDR3 DNA: TGTGCCAGCAGCTTAACCAGAATTGGCAATGAGCAGTTCTTC
CDR3 protein: CASSLTRIGNEQFF

J gene: TRBJ2-3
V gene: TRBV10-3
D gene: -
CDR3 DNA: TGTGCCATCAGTGAGTCCCTCCATACGCAGTATTTT
CDR3 protein: CAISESLHTQYF